Below are 32 T cell receptor beta chains sequenced from a single sample in a study of cytomegalovirus exposure and HLA in healthy donors. Primers included in the PCR were 60 Vbeta and 13 Jbeta primers. Using immunoSEQ multiplex PCR, the repertoire was profiled, and TCRdb retains in-frame clones only, with some absent. The repertoire holds some 190,000 clones, with roughly four fifths as singletons. Sequences were obtained from PBMCs. All receptors derive from a young woman in good health and CMV-seropositive.

V and J are TRBV5-1 and TRBJ1-2; D unclear. Deletions cut 7 bases from V and 4 bases from J, with 14 bases between. This CDR3 has 13 amino acids. Germline lookup yields CDR1 SGHRS and CDR2 YFSETQ. CDR3 bases: TGCGCCAGCGCGATCGAGGAGCTCTATGGCTACACCTTC. It translates to CASAIEELYGYTF. Drawing the rest from reference TRBV5-1 and TRBJ1-2, the complete variable domain is KAGVTQTPRYLIKTRGQQVTLSCSPISGHRSVSWYQQTPGQGLQFLFEYFSETQRNKGNFPGRFSGRQFSNSRSEMNVSTLELGDSALYLCASAIEELYGYTFGSGTRLTVV.

V usage is TRBV15 and J usage is TRBJ2-7; the match to TRBD2 covers 8 bases. V lost 1 base and J lost 3; bases outside the gene matches: 2. In germline, CDR1 is LNHNV, CDR2 YYDKDF (reference sequence). The length of the CDR3 is 14 residues. The CDR3 coding sequence is TGTGCCACCAGCAGAGGAGCGGGGGACTACGAGCAGTACTTC. Residues: CATSRGAGDYEQYF.

The chain is built from TRBV10-1 and TRBJ2-5; no definite D call. Germline CDR1 reads WNHNN; CDR2 reads SYGVQD (reference sequence). The length of the CDR3 is 12 residues. V was clipped by 3 bases and J by 4 bases, with 6 bases between them. In DNA, the CDR3 is TGCGCCAGCAGTGAATCGGGAGAGACCCAGTACTTC. Protein: CASSESGETQYF.

This chain uses TRBV29-1 with TRBJ2-5; D is unresolved. Germline CDR1 is SQVTM and CDR2 is ANQGSEA. The CDR3 is 11 residues long. V was clipped by 4 bases and J by 2 bases, with 5 bases between them. The CDR3 coding sequence is TGCAGCGTTGTTCAACAAGAGACCCAGTACTTC. As protein: CSVVQQETQYF. Supplemented by reference TRBV29-1 and TRBJ2-5, the full variable domain reads SAVISQKPSRDICQRGTSLTIQCQVDSQVTMMFWYRQQPGQSLTLIATANQGSEATYESGFVIDKFPISRPNLTFSTLTVSNMSPEDSSIYLCSVVQQETQYFGPGTRLLVL.

This clone was found once. J is TRBJ2-2 and V is TRBV13; 11 bases line up with TRBD2. In germline, CDR1 is PRHDT, CDR2 FYEKMQ (reference sequence). This CDR3 spans 16 amino acids. V dropped 5 bases and J dropped 5; count of bases not matched to a gene: 7. CDR3 protein: CASSTRLAGRTGELFF. DNA for the CDR3: TGTGCCAGCAGCACGCGACTAGCGGGAAGGACCGGGGAGCTGTTTTTT.

This clone has only one observation. The same CDR3 can be traced to other DNA sequences in this sample. The rearrangement joins TRBV28 to TRBJ1-2; D ambiguous. The CDR3 runs to 12 residues. Germline CDR1 is MDHEN and CDR2 is SYDVKM. Trimming stripped 5 bases from V and 8 bases from J, with 12 bases between. The CDR3 coding sequence is TGTGCCAGCAGTCCTACGGTTTACGGCTACACCTTC. It yields the protein CASSPTVYGYTF.

The chain carries TRBV7-9 and TRBJ2-7, with D unresolved. Per germline, CDR1 SEHNR and CDR2 FQNEAQ (reference sequence). CDR3 length: 12 amino acids. Trimming removed 3 bases at V and 2 bases at J, with 5 bases between. The CDR3 here is CASSFPTYEQYF. DNA of the CDR3: TGTGCCAGCAGCTTCCCCACCTACGAGCAGTACTTC.

The chain uses TRBV6-1 and TRBJ2-1, with TRBD2 matching 7 bases. This CDR3 region has 17 residues. Looked up from germline, CDR1 is MNHNS and CDR2 is SASEGT. With V trimmed by 3 bases and J by 4 bases, 12 bases remained unmatched. The CDR3 DNA is TGTGCCAGCAGTGATAGCCCGGGACTAACCCTTTACAATGAGCAGTTCTTC. Its translation is CASSDSPGLTLYNEQFF.

The rearrangement links TRBV19 to TRBJ1-1; 7 nucleotides match TRBD1. The germline gives CDR1 LNHDA, CDR2 SQIVND (reference sequence). After removal of 5 bases from V and 5 bases from J, the junction contained 5 bases not matched to a gene. This CDR3 region has 13 residues. CDR3 loop: CASSATGWTEAFF. CDR3 coding DNA: TGTGCCAGTAGTGCGACAGGGTGGACTGAAGCTTTCTTT. Full variable domain (remainder filled in from reference TRBV19 and TRBJ1-1): DGGITQSPKYLFRKEGQNVTLSCEQNLNHDAMYWYRQDPGQGLRLIYYSQIVNDFQKGDIAEGYSVSREKKESFPLTVTSAQKNPTAFYLCASSATGWTEAFFGQGTRLTVV.

The gene calls are TRBV19 and TRBJ1-2, with 7 bases identical to TRBD1. The trim removed 5 bases at V and 5 bases at J, leaving 11 bases unmatched. The CDR3 is made up of 15 amino acids. Germline CDR1 is LNHDA and CDR2 is SQIVND (reference sequence). DNA of the CDR3: TGTGCCAGTAGTGACTACCGGGACAGAGCTTATGGCTACACCTTC. Translated: CASSDYRDRAYGYTF.

The chain recombines TRBV6-5 with TRBJ1-2; D might be TRBD1 (5 bases). This CDR3 is 12 amino acids long. The germline gives CDR1 MNHEY, CDR2 SVGAGI. V was cut by 10 bases and J by 7 bases, with 16 bases left in between. In DNA, the CDR3 is TGTGCCACCAGCGCGGGGCAGGTTGGCTACACCTTC. This encodes CATSAGQVGYTF.

The chain combines TRBV6-5 with TRBJ2-5; the match to TRBD2 covers 9 bases. Near its end, the DNA agrees better with TRBJ2-7, so the J call may be wrong. This CDR3 has 13 residues. Germline V gene sequence: CDR1 MNHEY, CDR2 SVGAGI. CDR3 region: CASNSGSSYEQYF. The CDR3 nucleotides are TGTGCCTCTAATAGCGGGAGTTCCTACGAGCAGTACTTC.

The chain combines TRBV4-1 with TRBJ2-6; 7 bases line up with TRBD1. Trimming took 1 base from V and 1 from J; bases not matched to a gene: 4. The germline V gene has CDR1 MGHRA and CDR2 YSYEKL. CDR3 length: 17 residues. The CDR3 DNA reads as TGCGCCAGCAGCCAAGGAGCAGGGGGATCTGGGGCCAACGTCCTGACTTTC. Its protein product is CASSQGAGGSGANVLTF.

The chain recombines TRBV27 with TRBJ1-5, with D possibly matching TRBD1 (6 bases). V was trimmed by 3 bases and J by 4 bases, leaving 10 bases between them. Germline V gene sequence: CDR1 MNHEY, CDR2 SMNVEV (reference sequence). The CDR3 contains 14 residues. The CDR3 protein is CASSLGAPNQPQHF. In DNA form, the CDR3 reads TGTGCCAGCAGTTTGGGGGCACCAAATCAGCCCCAGCATTTT.

V and J are TRBV29-1 and TRBJ2-2; 14 nucleotides match TRBD2. The V gene end was trimmed by 1 base and the J gene end by 3 bases; junction bases not matched to a gene: 13. This CDR3 contains 20 residues. The germline gives CDR1 SQVTM, CDR2 ANQGSEA. The CDR3 DNA follows: TGCAGCGTTGAAGCGGCTGGGACTAGCGGGAGAGTTGAGTACACCGGGGAGCTGTTTTTT. This gives the protein CSVEAAGTSGRVEYTGELFF.

The table lists this clone with a few counts. CDR3 region: CSADPSGMYNEQFF. DNA of the CDR3: TGCAGCGCCGATCCTAGCGGGATGTACAATGAGCAGTTCTTC. This rearrangement joins TRBV29-1 to TRBJ2-1; TRBD2 matches 9 bases. Per the germline V gene, CDR1 is SQVTM and CDR2 is ANQGSEA. CDR3 length equals 14 residues. V dropped 7 bases and J dropped 4; count of bases not matched to a gene: 8.

Written as DNA, the CDR3 is TGCAGCGTCCCTCGGGGGGGGCCCACAGATACGCAGTATTTT. As protein: CSVPRGGPTDTQYF. The chain combines TRBV29-1 with TRBJ2-3; TRBD2 aligns across 8 bases. V dropped 6 bases and J dropped 2; count of bases not matched to a gene: 7. CDR1 and CDR2 (germline): SQVTM, ANQGSEA. CDR3 size: 14 residues.

This rearrangement joins TRBV10-3 to TRBJ2-7, with unresolved D. Trimming removed 3 bases at V and 0 bases at J, with 9 bases between. This CDR3 comprises 14 residues. Germline CDR1 reads ENHRY; CDR2 reads SYGVKD. Written as DNA, the CDR3 is TGTGCCATCAGTGACGAGGATATCTCCTACGAGCAGTACTTC. Its translation is CAISDEDISYEQYF.

The chain combines TRBV27 with TRBJ1-1; unclear D gene. With 8 bases removed from V and 0 bases from J, the gap between germline ends came to 19 bases. CDR1 is MNHEY, CDR2 SMNVEV, per germline (reference sequence). This CDR3 is 16 amino acids long. The CDR3 DNA sequence: TGTGCCAGCCTAGATTCACGGGAGGGCGTGAACACTGAAGCTTTCTTT. Translated, it gives CASLDSREGVNTEAFF.

The rearrangement joins TRBV11-3 to TRBJ2-1, with 7 bases fitting TRBD1. The CDR3 covers 15 residues. J was trimmed by 2 bases and V by 5 bases; bases with no gene match: 6. Germline V gives CDR1 SGHNT, CDR2 YENEEA. CDR3 region: CASSLQGGPYNEQFF. The CDR3 DNA is TGTGCCAGCAGCCTCCAAGGGGGCCCCTACAATGAGCAGTTCTTC.

The chain couples TRBV25-1 to TRBJ2-2; D is perhaps TRBD2 (6 bases). Trimming pared 3 bases from V and 6 bases from J, leaving 11 bases between. The CDR3 totals 14 residues. Germline-derived CDR1 and CDR2 are MGHDK and SYGVNS. CDR3 sequence: CASSDSGVAGELFF. CDR3 coding DNA: TGTGCCAGCAGTGATAGCGGTGTGGCCGGGGAGCTGTTTTTT.

The table lists this clone with a few counts. As DNA, the CDR3 is TGTGCCAGCGGGCACAGGGGGCGCAACACCGGGGAGCTGTTTTTT. This codes for CASGHRGRNTGELFF. The genes are TRBV6-5 and TRBJ2-2; 9 bases match TRBD1. CDR1 is MNHEY and CDR2 is SVGAGI in the germline V gene. J was trimmed by 2 bases and V by 8 bases; bases with no gene match: 6. The CDR3 has 15 amino acids.

This sequence joins TRBV7-9 and TRBJ2-3, with 7 bases lining up with TRBD2. The germline V gene has CDR1 SEHNR and CDR2 FQNEAQ (reference sequence). This CDR3 has 16 residues. The trim removed 4 bases at V and 2 bases at J, leaving 9 bases unmatched. This chain's CDR3 is CASSSDLAVYTDTQYF. CDR3 bases: TGTGCCAGCAGCTCGGATCTAGCGGTCTACACAGATACGCAGTATTTT.

V is TRBV7-9 and J is TRBJ2-1; D is perhaps TRBD1 (5 bases). The CDR3 runs to 14 residues. CDR1 SEHNR and CDR2 FQNEAQ come from the germline V gene (reference sequence). The germline V and J ends were trimmed by 4 bases and 7 bases, with 14 bases remaining between them. CDR3: CASSSGAVGNEQFF. CDR3 nucleotide sequence: TGTGCCAGCAGCTCTGGGGCGGTGGGGAATGAGCAGTTCTTC.

This clone was detected a few times. V usage is TRBV5-1 and J usage is TRBJ1-2; D is undetermined. Germline CDR1 reads SGHRS; CDR2 reads YFSETQ. The CDR3 consists of 13 residues. Trimming took off 7 bases at V and 0 bases at J, with 10 bases between the two ends. The CDR3 region is CASATGTNYGYTF. The CDR3 DNA is TGCGCCAGCGCAACCGGGACTAACTATGGCTACACCTTC.

This CDR3 is CASSPQGAGGYSNQPQHF. In DNA form, the CDR3 reads TGTGCCAGCAGCCCCCAAGGCGCGGGGGGGTATAGCAATCAGCCCCAGCATTTT. The chain carries TRBV7-8 and TRBJ1-5, with a possible D match to TRBD1 (5 bases). This CDR3 comprises 18 residues. Looked up from germline, CDR1 is SGHVS and CDR2 is FQNEAQ. Trimming left V 5 bases short and J 0 bases short, with 20 bases between.

The chain joins TRBV5-1 to TRBJ2-1; perhaps TRBD2 as D (5 bases). Trimming cost V 4 bases and J 2 bases, with 10 bases left between them. The V gene's germline CDR1 is SGHRS and CDR2 YFSETQ. The CDR3 is 14 amino acids. This CDR3 is CASSASGAYNEQFF. DNA of the CDR3: TGCGCCAGCAGCGCCAGCGGCGCCTACAATGAGCAGTTCTTC.

This clone appeared a few times. The chain joins TRBV19 to TRBJ1-1; TRBD1 matches at 7 bases. V was pared by 4 bases and J by 5 bases, with 10 bases of the junction left unmatched. The CDR3 runs 15 residues. Looked up from germline, CDR1 is LNHDA and CDR2 is SQIVND (reference sequence). The chain's CDR3 is CASSTGQESRTEAFF. CDR3 nucleotide sequence: TGTGCCAGTAGTACAGGACAGGAGAGTAGGACTGAAGCTTTCTTT.

Comments on this clone: The missing conserved phenylalanine or tryptophan at the end of this CDR3 makes a read error likely. J is TRBJ1-5 and V is TRBV28, with D hard to call. Deletions cut 6 bases from V and 0 bases from J, with 9 bases between. The CDR3 sequence is 14 residues long. Germline loops: CDR1 MDHEN, CDR2 SYDVKM. The CDR3 coding sequence is TGTGCCAGCAGGACCGATTATAGCAATCAGCCCCAGCATCTT. Translated, it gives CASRTDYSNQPQHL.

This clone was picked up a small number of times. The chain uses TRBV7-9 and TRBJ1-6, with 8 bases that match TRBD1. The CDR3 has 14 amino acids. Germline CDR1 SEHNR, CDR2 FQNEAQ (reference sequence). V shed 5 bases, J shed 10 bases, and the junction held 7 bases outside the gene matches. The CDR3 is CASSPTGAESPLHF. The DNA of the CDR3 is TGTGCCAGCAGCCCGACAGGGGCAGAATCACCCCTCCACTTT.

V gene TRBV6-1 combines with J gene TRBJ2-1; 11 bases are shared with TRBD2. The CDR3 has 19 residues. V gave up 2 bases and J gave up 8 bases; unmatched junction bases: 17. Per the germline V gene, CDR1 is MNHNS and CDR2 is SASEGT. The DNA for the CDR3 is TGTGCCAGCAGTGAAAGTAAGTTTAGCGGGAGGGCAAAGGAGGATGAGCAGTTCTTC. Protein product: CASSESKFSGRAKEDEQFF.

The genes are TRBV19 and TRBJ2-2, with 8 bases aligning to TRBD2. V lost 1 base, J lost 3 bases, and 7 bases stayed unmatched. The CDR3 has 17 residues. Germline lookup yields CDR1 LNHDA and CDR2 SQIVND (reference sequence). CDR3 DNA: TGTGCCAGTAGTATAGGAACGGGGGGGTACTACACCGGGGAGCTGTTTTTT. Protein sequence: CASSIGTGGYYTGELFF.